The table lists the clone carrying this T cell receptor (beta chain) with many counts. The CDR3 regions of TCR beta were amplified from RNA transcripts. With the HTBI primer set, the TCR CDR3 went through a first round of RT-PCR. TCRdb reanalysed the multiplex PCR reads using MiXCR and keeps one entry per CDR3 protein. This sample has over 450,000 distinct CDR3 sequences, with approximately 15% found just once. The source of the sample is a study of T cells in Graves' hyperthyroidism and ophthalmopathy. Germline-derived CDR1 and CDR2 are SGHAT and FQNNGV. V lost 0 bases to trimming and J lost 6 bases, with 14 bases between them. The CDR3 loop spans 15 amino acids.

This receptor was taken from a woman aged 18-30 years with Graves' hyperthyroidism. V usage is TRBV11-2 and J usage is TRBJ1-2; the D is unclear. The specimen was blood. CDR3 loop: CASSLEGGLVDGYTF. The CDR3 DNA reads as TGTGCCAGCAGCTTAGAAGGAGGGCTAGTCGATGGCTACACCTTC.